The entry below describes one T cell receptor (beta chain). Antigen: not known. The data are from a study of cytomegalovirus exposure and HLA in healthy donors. Notes on the study in general: It has been reported that TCR beta sequences accurately predicted the HLA-A and HLA-B alleles of most subjects.

This CDR3 spans 16 amino acids. J was trimmed by 1 base and V by 5 bases; bases with no gene match: 7. Germline assignment: CDR1 MDHEN and CDR2 SYDVKM. PCR amplification relied on 60 Vbeta primers (plus 13 Jbeta primers). Authors' processing steps: In a later analysis, around 10 million of 75 million to 85 million unique beta chains occurred in at least two donors. Assay: immunoSEQ multiplex PCR; the TCRdb copy retains only in-frame clones and omits some. The V and J calls and clone size come from that table; D and trimming were worked out from the DNA. The data contain more than 110,000 clones, around 75% of them singletons.

The TCR sequence derives from a man aged 25 to 45 in good health and CMV-seronegative. The V and J genes are TRBV28 and TRBJ1-1; 10 bases agree with TRBD1. Sequencing input: PBMCs. CDR3 nucleotide sequence: TGTGCCAGCAGTCGACAGGGGGCTAGGGAGAACACTGAAGCTTTCTTT. It translates to CASSRQGARENTEAFF. The full variable domain, completed using reference TRBV28 and TRBJ1-1, is DVKVTQSSRYLVKRTGEKVFLECVQDMDHENMFWYRQDPGLGLRLIYFSYDVKMKEKGDIPEGYSVSREKKERFSLILESASTNQTSMYLCASSRQGARENTEAFFGQGTRLTVV.